A selection of T cell receptor beta chains follows, all from one sample in a study of spatial heterogeneity in lung cancer. TCRdb called the 5' RACE reads again in MiXCR, with one record for every CDR3 protein. The repertoire has about 95,000 distinct CDR3 sequences, 7% to 9% of them found once; the top ten carry 6.5% to 8.5%. The sample in question was PBMCs, obtained at surgery. The receptors were sampled from a male donor with early-stage non-small cell lung cancer. Both conserved end residues are part of each CDR3. A D gene is named only where the DNA matches it firmly. For some rows the clone size is stated as once, few or many, or as a class when expanded; others skip it.

TRBV29-1	-	-	TRBJ2-4	TGCAGCGTCCAACACCAGGGGGCCAAAAACATTCAGTACTTC	CSVQHQGAKNIQYF
TRBV9	TRBD1	few	TRBJ1-4	TGTGCCAGCAGCGTGGGACAGGGAAGAGAAAAACTGTTTTTT	CASSVGQGREKLFF
TRBV18	TRBD1	many	TRBJ1-5	TGTGCCAGCTCACCAGGCACAGGGGGTCAGCCCCAGCATTTT	CASSPGTGGQPQHF
TRBV20-1	TRBD1	few	TRBJ2-7	TGCAGTGCTAGAGATTGGCCTGGACAGGGGAGCTACGAGCAGTACTTC	CSARDWPGQGSYEQYF
TRBV29-1	-	many	TRBJ2-1	TGCAGCGCTGAGGGTAGGGGCAATTACAATGAGCAGTTCTTC	CSAEGRGNYNEQFF
TRBV7-9	TRBD1	-	TRBJ2-6	TGTGCCACCCTAACCCTCGACAGGGGATATGGGGCCAACGTCCTGACTTTC	CATLTLDRGYGANVLTF
TRBV29-1	-	many	TRBJ2-5	TGCAGCTCCTCAACCCGGGTACAAGAGACCCAGTACTTC	CSSSTRVQETQYF
TRBV19	TRBD1	many	TRBJ2-5	TGTGCCAGTAGTACACAGGGGGTTGGTGAGACCCAGTACTTC	CASSTQGVGETQYF
TRBV3-1	-	few	TRBJ1-3	TGTGCCAGCAGCCAAGTAAGCTTGGGAAACACCATATATTTT	CASSQVSLGNTIYF
TRBV10-2	TRBD2	few	TRBJ2-3	TGCGCCAGCAGTGATTGGGGGAGGGCAGATACGCAGTATTTT	CASSDWGRADTQYF
TRBV6-2/TRBV6-3	TRBD2	many	TRBJ2-1	TGTGCCAGCAGTTTGATAGCGGGGGGAGATGAGCAGTTCTTC	CASSLIAGGDEQFF
TRBV28	-	-	TRBJ1-2	TGTGCCAGCAGTTTAGGAGCGGGGGCAGTAAATGGCTACACCTTC	CASSLGAGAVNGYTF
TRBV3-1	TRBD1	-	TRBJ2-5	TGTGCCAGCAGCCCAGGGGACAGAATTTACTTC	CASSPGDRIYF
TRBV25-1	-	many	TRBJ2-3	TGTGCCAGCAGTGACAGGGTTGGGACAGATACGCAGTATTTT	CASSDRVGTDTQYF
TRBV9	TRBD2	few	TRBJ2-1	TGTGCCAGCAGCGTAGGTGGACTAGCTTACAATGAGCAGTTCTTC	CASSVGGLAYNEQFF